What follows are 32 T cell receptor beta chains derived from one specimen sequenced in a study of cytomegalovirus exposure and HLA in healthy donors. The PCR employed 60 Vbeta primers together with 13 Jbeta primers. The repertoire was sequenced with immunoSEQ multiplex PCR; TCRdb's copy has only in-frame clones and lacks some. The sample has more than 150,000 clones; roughly four fifths are singletons. What was sequenced was PBMCs. The receptor source for this set is a man younger than 35 in good health and CMV-seronegative.

The rearrangement links TRBV20-1 to TRBJ2-5; no clear D gene. CDR3 length: 11 amino acids. Germline CDR1 reads DFQATT; CDR2 reads SNEGSKA (reference sequence). V lost 3 bases, J lost 1 base, and 3 bases lay in between. CDR3 in amino acids: CSARSQETQYF. For the CDR3, the DNA is TGCAGTGCTAGGAGCCAAGAGACCCAGTACTTC.

The gene calls are TRBV7-9 and TRBJ2-7; a weak D match, TRBD1 (5 bases). Germline V gives CDR1 SEHNR, CDR2 FQNEAQ (reference sequence). The CDR3 is 13 amino acids. V lost 8 bases and J lost 6, with 17 bases in between. The CDR3 is CASGPGGHTEQYF. CDR3 nucleotide sequence: TGTGCCAGCGGCCCGGGTGGACACACCGAGCAGTACTTC.

The J gene is TRBJ2-5, the V gene TRBV5-1; D possibly corresponds to TRBD2 (7 bases). Germline CDR1 SGHRS, CDR2 YFSETQ. V shed 6 bases and J shed 9 bases, with 21 bases lying between them. This CDR3 is 14 amino acids long. CDR3 amino acids: CASTYGGPGMAQYF. For the CDR3, the DNA is TGCGCCAGCACATACGGGGGGCCAGGTATGGCCCAGTACTTC.

The chain combines TRBV5-1 with TRBJ2-5; 8 bases fit TRBD2. CDR1 is SGHRS and CDR2 is YFSETQ in the germline V gene. V shed 4 bases, J shed 5 bases, and the junction held 13 bases outside the gene matches. CDR3 length equals 16 residues. Here the CDR3 reads CASSPGGTGTGETQYF. CDR3 sequence (DNA): TGCGCCAGCAGCCCGGGGGGGACGGGGACTGGTGAGACCCAGTACTTC.

This chain links TRBV28 with TRBJ2-7; 9 bases are a match to TRBD1. Trimming cost V 5 bases and J 3 bases; bases outside gene matches: 11. The germline V gene encodes CDR1 MDHEN and CDR2 SYDVKM. CDR3 length: 16 residues. The CDR3 region is CASSAQAGTGRYEQYF. The CDR3 coding sequence is TGTGCCAGCAGTGCTCAAGCCGGGACAGGGCGCTACGAGCAGTACTTC.

The V gene is TRBV9, the J gene TRBJ1-4; 9 nucleotides align to TRBD1. The CDR3 extends over 15 amino acids. V shed 4 bases and J 5 bases; nucleotides not matched to a gene: 6. Germline-derived CDR1 and CDR2 are SGDLS and YYNGEE. In DNA, the CDR3 is TGTGCCAGCAGCCCCCGGGACAGGGCGAATGAAAAACTGTTTTTT. Translating gives CASSPRDRANEKLFF.

The chain has TRBV9 and TRBJ2-1; 9 nucleotides agree with TRBD1. Germline trimming cut 3 bases from V and 8 bases from J; bases unmatched to any gene: 6. The CDR3 spans 14 residues. Looked up from germline, CDR1 is SGDLS and CDR2 is YYNGEE. The CDR3 loop reads CASSAGQGTYEQFF. In DNA form, the CDR3 reads TGTGCCAGCAGCGCCGGACAGGGGACCTATGAGCAGTTCTTC.

The chain employs TRBV5-1 and TRBJ1-5, with D perhaps matching TRBD1 (6 bases). The CDR3 totals 14 residues. Trimming left V 4 bases short and J 7 bases short, with 15 bases between. Looked up from germline, CDR1 is SGHRS and CDR2 is YFSETQ. The CDR3: CASSRGGGEQPQHF. The CDR3 DNA reads as TGCGCCAGCAGCCGCGGGGGGGGCGAGCAGCCCCAGCATTTT.

The gene calls are TRBV5-1 and TRBJ2-7, with TRBD1 matching over 8 bases. Unmatched junction bases numbered 11, after V lost 0 bases and J lost 3 bases. The CDR3 totals 17 residues. CDR1 is SGHRS and CDR2 is YFSETQ in the germline V gene. For the CDR3, the DNA is TGCGCCAGCAGCTTGGCCGTTAGGACAGGGAAACACTACGAGCAGTACTTC. Translation: CASSLAVRTGKHYEQYF.

This chain connects TRBV6-1 to TRBJ1-1; 10 positions match TRBD1. Germline loops: CDR1 MNHNS, CDR2 SASEGT. V shed 7 bases and J 0 bases; nucleotides not matched to a gene: 5. The length of the CDR3 is 15 residues. As DNA, the CDR3 is TGTGCCAGCACCGACAGGGGGCGCGTGAACACTGAAGCTTTCTTT. Its protein product is CASTDRGRVNTEAFF.

Concerning this clone itself: The sample contains more than one DNA sequence encoding this CDR3. The V and J genes are TRBV5-6 and TRBJ2-5; maybe TRBD1 (5 bases). The germline V gene has CDR1 SGHDT and CDR2 YYEEEE. The CDR3 covers 15 residues. The V gene lost 0 bases and the J gene lost 1 base, with 10 bases spanning the gap. CDR3 loop: CASSLAGRAQETQYF. As DNA, the CDR3 is TGTGCCAGCAGCTTGGCGGGCAGGGCCCAAGAGACCCAGTACTTC.

The chain is built from TRBV19 and TRBJ2-3; 8 bases match TRBD1. The V gene's germline CDR1 is LNHDA and CDR2 SQIVND (reference sequence). This CDR3 is built from 14 residues. Unmatched junction bases numbered 6, after V lost 6 bases and J lost 4 bases. The chain's CDR3 is CASRGQGGADTQYF. The CDR3 DNA reads as TGTGCCAGTAGAGGACAGGGAGGCGCAGATACGCAGTATTTT.

The rearrangement links TRBV9 to TRBJ2-7, with 16 bases identical to TRBD2. CDR1 and CDR2 (germline): SGDLS, YYNGEE. Germline trimming cut 5 bases from V and 5 bases from J; bases unmatched to any gene: 7. CDR3 length equals 16 residues. The CDR3, as DNA: TGTGCCAGCAGGTGGGGACTAGCGGGGGGGCGTGACGAGCAGTACTTC. It specifies CASRWGLAGGRDEQYF. The full variable domain, with the rest looked up from reference TRBV9 and TRBJ2-7, is DSGVTQTPKHLITATGQRVTLRCSPRSGDLSVYWYQQSLDQGLQFLIQYYNGEERAKGNILERFSAQQFPDLHSELNLSSLELGDSALYFCASRWGLAGGRDEQYFGPGTRLTVT.

The chain employs TRBV28 and TRBJ1-6, with D unclear. V shed 5 bases and J shed 5 bases, with 13 bases lying between them. The CDR3 is 15 residues long. The germline gives CDR1 MDHEN, CDR2 SYDVKM. CDR3 in amino acids: CASSTAPVDNSPLHF. In DNA, the CDR3 is TGTGCCAGCAGTACAGCTCCGGTCGATAATTCACCCCTCCACTTT. Using reference TRBV28 and TRBJ1-6 for the parts outside the CDR3, the full variable domain is DVKVTQSSRYLVKRTGEKVFLECVQDMDHENMFWYRQDPGLGLRLIYFSYDVKMKEKGDIPEGYSVSREKKERFSLILESASTNQTSMYLCASSTAPVDNSPLHFGNGTRLTVT.

CDR3 amino acids: CASSLAKRGTGELFF. The CDR3, as DNA: TGTGCCAGCAGCTTAGCTAAAAGGGGAACCGGGGAGCTGTTTTTT. The chain is built from TRBV5-4 and TRBJ2-2; D is perhaps TRBD1 (5 bases). This CDR3 region has 15 residues. Looked up from germline, CDR1 is SGHNT and CDR2 is YYREEE (reference sequence). V gave up 2 bases and J gave up 5 bases, with 13 bases separating them.

The rearrangement links TRBV6-1 to TRBJ2-3; 10 nucleotides match TRBD2. The CDR3 spans 15 residues. Trimming removed 7 bases from V and 2 bases from J; junction bases left unmatched: 6. CDR1 MNHNS and CDR2 SASEGT come from the germline V gene. Here the CDR3 DNA reads TGTGCCAGCATATCCAGCGGGGGGGTCACAGATACGCAGTATTTT. It specifies CASISSGGVTDTQYF.

The genes are TRBV29-1 and TRBJ1-1; no clear D. Trimming stripped 1 base from V and 3 bases from J, with 12 bases between. Looked up from germline, CDR1 is SQVTM and CDR2 is ANQGSEA. The CDR3 sequence is 14 residues long. Here the CDR3 reads CSVEVVGVHTEAFF. CDR3 nucleotides: TGCAGCGTTGAAGTCGTCGGGGTTCACACTGAAGCTTTCTTT.

This chain connects TRBV28 to TRBJ2-1; TRBD1 matches 7 bases. V trimming: 2 bases; J trimming: 9 bases; junction bases outside the gene matches: 4. The length of the CDR3 is 13 residues. CDR1 and CDR2 (germline): MDHEN, SYDVKM. CDR3 sequence reads: CASSLGQAGEQFF. Here the CDR3 DNA reads TGTGCCAGCAGTTTAGGACAGGCTGGTGAGCAGTTCTTC.

The chain carries TRBV28 and TRBJ1-4; D is unclear. V dropped 2 bases and J dropped 3 bases, with 13 bases sitting between them. Germline CDR1 reads MDHEN; CDR2 reads SYDVKM. The CDR3 length is 16 residues. The CDR3 DNA follows: TGTGCCAGCAGTTTAGAGGGTGATAGTGCTAATGAAAAACTGTTTTTT. This gives the protein CASSLEGDSANEKLFF.

The CDR3 spells CASSPRGTEGYGYTF. CDR3 nucleotide sequence: TGTGCCAGCAGCCCACGGGGGACAGAAGGCTATGGCTACACCTTC. The V gene is TRBV5-4, the J gene TRBJ1-2; 7 nucleotides match TRBD1. In germline, CDR1 is SGHNT, CDR2 YYREEE (reference sequence). V lost 4 bases to trimming and J lost 4 bases; unmatched junction nucleotides: 10. The CDR3 consists of 15 residues.

CDR3 nucleotide sequence: TGTGCCAGCGCCGGACAGGGGGCCCCGTGGGGGCCCCAGCATTTT. It specifies CASAGQGAPWGPQHF. The gene calls are TRBV6-1 and TRBJ1-5, with 11 positions matching TRBD1. The germline V gene has CDR1 MNHNS and CDR2 SASEGT. The CDR3 contains 15 residues. With 8 bases clipped from V and 9 bases from J, the junction kept 12 bases outside the gene matches.

The gene calls are TRBV30 and TRBJ2-3; D is undetermined. Germline CDR1 is GTSNPN and CDR2 is SVGIG (reference sequence). V lost 4 bases and J lost 6, with 11 bases in between. The CDR3 is made up of 12 amino acids. CDR3 residues: CAWNPYADTQYF. CDR3 bases: TGTGCCTGGAATCCGTATGCGGATACGCAGTATTTT.

The genes are TRBV5-5 and TRBJ1-1; 7 bases are shared with TRBD1. V lost 4 bases, J lost 5 bases, and 11 bases stayed unmatched. The CDR3 is made up of 15 amino acids. The germline CDR1 and CDR2 sequences are SGHKS and YYEKEE (reference sequence). CDR3 sequence (DNA): TGTGCCAGCAGCACCCTAGGGGGCGGGGAGACTGAAGCTTTCTTT. Translation: CASSTLGGGETEAFF.

The CDR3 here is CASSVAYPGTNEQFF. CDR3 DNA: TGTGCCAGCAGCGTAGCATACCCCGGGACTAATGAGCAGTTCTTC. This chain uses TRBV9 with TRBJ2-1, with a tentative D call TRBD2 (6 bases). The V gene lost 0 bases and the J gene lost 7 bases, with 14 bases spanning the gap. This CDR3 spans 15 amino acids. Germline assignment: CDR1 SGDLS and CDR2 YYNGEE. Looking up the rest from reference TRBV9 and TRBJ2-1 gives the full variable domain: DSGVTQTPKHLITATGQRVTLRCSPRSGDLSVYWYQQSLDQGLQFLIQYYNGEERAKGNILERFSAQQFPDLHSELNLSSLELGDSALYFCASSVAYPGTNEQFFGPGTRLTVL.

This sequence joins TRBV28 and TRBJ2-7, with 8 bases lining up with TRBD2. There are 16 residues in the CDR3. Per the germline V gene, CDR1 is MDHEN and CDR2 is SYDVKM. The J segment lost 3 bases and the V segment lost 7 bases, leaving 14 bases of the junction unmatched. The chain's CDR3 is CASNDPRLARNYEQYF. Written as DNA, the CDR3 is TGTGCCAGCAACGATCCTCGACTAGCGCGAAACTACGAGCAGTACTTC.

The chain couples TRBV7-9 to TRBJ2-3; the match to TRBD2 covers 8 bases. The CDR3 runs 16 residues. After removal of 6 bases from V and 0 bases from J, the junction contained 8 bases not matched to a gene. CDR1 is SEHNR and CDR2 is FQNEAQ in the germline V gene (reference sequence). The CDR3, as DNA: TGTGCCAGCAGGCCCGGCGGGAGGACCAGCACAGATACGCAGTATTTT. Translation gives CASRPGGRTSTDTQYF.

This clone has more than one count but fewer than ten. One end of the junction does not line up with germline, which may come from a read error. This chain connects TRBV7-9 to TRBJ2-7, with no clear D. The CDR3 spans 13 residues. CDR1 and CDR2 from the germline V gene are SEHNR and FQNEAQ (reference sequence). Here the CDR3 reads CSSSLISSYEQYF. The CDR3 bases are TGTTCCAGCAGCTTAATCTCCTCCTACGAGCAGTACTTC.

The V and J genes are TRBV5-4 and TRBJ1-5; TRBD1 matches 10 bases. The CDR3 runs 14 residues. V lost 3 bases and J lost 7; bases outside the gene matches: 4. Germline values: CDR1 SGHNT, CDR2 YYREEE (reference sequence). The CDR3 DNA reads TGTGCCAGCAGCTCGGGACAGGGGACCCAGCCCCAGCATTTT. Its protein product is CASSSGQGTQPQHF.

This chain joins TRBV7-2 and TRBJ1-3, with a possible D match to TRBD1 (6 bases). The ends were cut back, 7 bases at V and 0 bases at J, with 16 bases in the middle. Germline V gene data show CDR1 as SGHTA and CDR2 as FQGNSA. This CDR3 is 16 amino acids long. The CDR3 sequence is CASTSPGHGSGNTIYF. DNA for the CDR3: TGTGCCAGCACCTCCCCGGGACACGGCTCTGGAAACACCATATATTTT.

The rearrangement links TRBV18 to TRBJ2-7, with D possibly TRBD1 on 5 matching bases. Trimming left V 1 base short and J 4 bases short, with 8 bases between. The CDR3 is 13 amino acids. Germline V gene data show CDR1 as KGHSH and CDR2 as LQKENI. CDR3 DNA: TGTGCCAGCTCACCACTTCAGGGATACGAGCAGTACTTC. This codes for CASSPLQGYEQYF.

DNA for the CDR3: TGCGCCAGCAGCTGGGGACAGGAGACCTACGAGCAGTACTTC. Amino acid sequence: CASSWGQETYEQYF. The chain combines TRBV5-1 with TRBJ2-7; TRBD1 matches 8 bases. V lost 3 bases to trimming and J lost 2 bases; unmatched junction nucleotides: 4. The germline gives CDR1 SGHRS, CDR2 YFSETQ. The CDR3 is made up of 14 amino acids.

The rearrangement joins TRBV27 to TRBJ2-2; TRBD2 might be the D (6 bases). The V end was cut by 8 bases, the J end by 6 bases, with 10 bases between. The CDR3 runs to 12 residues. CDR1 is MNHEY and CDR2 is SMNVEV in the germline V gene (reference sequence). In DNA form, the CDR3 reads TGTGCCAGCCGAGCGGGCTCCGGGGAGCTGTTTTTT. Its translation: CASRAGSGELFF.